A selection of T cell receptor beta chains follows, all from one sample in a study of shared clonotypes between healthy human individuals. Using immunoSEQ multiplex PCR, the repertoire was profiled, and TCRdb retains in-frame clones only, with some absent. The sample has about half a million clones, around three quarters seen once. Sequencing was performed on PBMCs. The receptors come from a woman between 35 and 50 years old in good health. Some clones in this sample may be carry-over from other donors' samples. Each CDR3 is given with its conserved first and last residue. Each record gives: J gene, V gene, clone size, D gene, CDR3 protein, CDR3 DNA. D genes are given only for firm matches. Some rows mark clone size as missing; the rest say once, few, many or name a class of expanded clone.

j_gene: TRBJ1-2
v_gene: TRBV29-1
abundance: .
d_gene: .
CDR3aa: CSVQASQPSRGYTF
CDR3nt: TGCAGCGTGCAAGCTTCCCAGCCTTCGAGGGGCTACACCTTC

j_gene: TRBJ2-7
v_gene: TRBV18
abundance: .
d_gene: TRBD2
CDR3aa: CASSPGTSGTYEQYF
CDR3nt: TGTGCCAGCTCACCCGGGACTAGCGGGACCTACGAGCAGTACTTC

j_gene: TRBJ2-7
v_gene: TRBV19
abundance: once
d_gene: .
CDR3aa: CASSAPPIDEQYF
CDR3nt: TGTGCCAGTAGTGCCCCCCCAATCGACGAGCAGTACTTC

j_gene: TRBJ1-4
v_gene: TRBV7-2
abundance: .
d_gene: .
CDR3aa: CASSPQGTNEKLFF
CDR3nt: TGTGCCAGCAGCCCGCAGGGTACTAATGAAAAACTGTTTTTT

j_gene: TRBJ2-5
v_gene: TRBV6-1
abundance: once
d_gene: .
CDR3aa: CASSEERGYQETQYF
CDR3nt: TGTGCCAGCAGTGAAGAGAGAGGGTACCAAGAGACCCAGTACTTC

j_gene: TRBJ2-6
v_gene: TRBV9
abundance: .
d_gene: .
CDR3aa: CASSVAATGSGANVLTF
CDR3nt: TGTGCCAGCAGCGTAGCGGCGACAGGCTCTGGGGCCAACGTCCTGACTTTC

j_gene: TRBJ2-2
v_gene: TRBV5-4
abundance: once
d_gene: TRBD2
CDR3aa: CASSSASGSTTGELFF
CDR3nt: TGTGCCAGCAGCTCCGCCAGCGGGAGTACCACCGGGGAGCTGTTTTTT

j_gene: TRBJ2-7
v_gene: TRBV7-2
abundance: .
d_gene: .
CDR3aa: CASSRTKYEQYF
CDR3nt: TGTGCCAGCAGCCGCACAAAATACGAGCAGTACTTC

j_gene: TRBJ1-2
v_gene: TRBV28
abundance: .
d_gene: .
CDR3aa: CASTPGGVPNYGYTF
CDR3nt: TGTGCCAGCACCCCCGGAGGGGTTCCTAACTATGGCTACACCTTC

j_gene: TRBJ2-7
v_gene: TRBV5-1
abundance: .
d_gene: TRBD2
CDR3aa: CASSRGLANDYEQYF
CDR3nt: TGCGCCAGCAGCAGGGGACTAGCGAACGACTACGAGCAGTACTTC

j_gene: TRBJ2-3
v_gene: TRBV27
abundance: .
d_gene: .
CDR3aa: CASSFQGSDTQYF
CDR3nt: TGTGCCAGCAGTTTCCAGGGCTCAGATACGCAGTATTTT

j_gene: TRBJ1-2
v_gene: TRBV6-1
abundance: .
d_gene: TRBD1
CDR3aa: CASSAGTGHYGYTF
CDR3nt: TGTGCCAGCAGTGCGGGGACAGGCCACTATGGCTACACCTTC

j_gene: TRBJ1-2
v_gene: TRBV2
abundance: .
d_gene: .
CDR3aa: CASSEALAAGGYTF
CDR3nt: TGTGCCAGCAGTGAAGCACTTGCGGCGGGTGGCTACACCTTC

j_gene: TRBJ1-2
v_gene: TRBV7-2
abundance: .
d_gene: TRBD1
CDR3aa: CASRQKPGTGGNGYTF
CDR3nt: TGTGCCAGCAGACAAAAACCCGGGACAGGGGGCAATGGCTACACCTTC

j_gene: TRBJ2-5
v_gene: TRBV11-3
abundance: few
d_gene: .
CDR3aa: CASSPRQGGTQYF
CDR3nt: TGTGCCAGCAGCCCTCGACAGGGAGGGACCCAGTACTTC

j_gene: TRBJ2-1
v_gene: TRBV4-1
abundance: .
d_gene: TRBD2
CDR3aa: CASSRSGRAVEQFF
CDR3nt: TGCGCCAGCAGCCGAAGCGGGAGGGCAGTTGAGCAGTTCTTC

j_gene: TRBJ1-2
v_gene: TRBV23-1
abundance: .
d_gene: .
CDR3aa: CASSDPGVCYGYTF
CDR3nt: TGCGCCAGCAGTGACCCAGGTGTTTGCTATGGCTACACCTTC

j_gene: TRBJ1-1
v_gene: TRBV5-1
abundance: .
d_gene: TRBD1
CDR3aa: CASKTGGTEAFF
CDR3nt: TGCGCCAGTAAAACAGGGGGCACTGAAGCTTTCTTT

j_gene: TRBJ1-2
v_gene: TRBV6-1
abundance: .
d_gene: .
CDR3aa: CASTWNYGYTF
CDR3nt: TGTGCCAGTACTTGGAACTATGGCTACACCTTC

j_gene: TRBJ2-6
v_gene: TRBV5-4
abundance: once
d_gene: TRBD2
CDR3aa: CASSRTSGNSGANVLTF
CDR3nt: TGTGCCAGCAGCCGGACTAGCGGTAACTCTGGGGCCAACGTCCTGACTTTC